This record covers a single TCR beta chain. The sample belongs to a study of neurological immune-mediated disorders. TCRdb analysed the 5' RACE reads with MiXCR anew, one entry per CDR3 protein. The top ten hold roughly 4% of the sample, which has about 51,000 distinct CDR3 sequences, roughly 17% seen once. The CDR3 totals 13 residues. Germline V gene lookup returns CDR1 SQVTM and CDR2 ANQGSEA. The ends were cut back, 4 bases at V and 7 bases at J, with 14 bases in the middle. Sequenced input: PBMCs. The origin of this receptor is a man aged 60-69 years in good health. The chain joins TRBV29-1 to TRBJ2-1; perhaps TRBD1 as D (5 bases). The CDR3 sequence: CSVGGQGSNEQFF. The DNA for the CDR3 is TGCAGCGTTGGAGGCCAGGGTTCGAATGAGCAGTTCTTC.